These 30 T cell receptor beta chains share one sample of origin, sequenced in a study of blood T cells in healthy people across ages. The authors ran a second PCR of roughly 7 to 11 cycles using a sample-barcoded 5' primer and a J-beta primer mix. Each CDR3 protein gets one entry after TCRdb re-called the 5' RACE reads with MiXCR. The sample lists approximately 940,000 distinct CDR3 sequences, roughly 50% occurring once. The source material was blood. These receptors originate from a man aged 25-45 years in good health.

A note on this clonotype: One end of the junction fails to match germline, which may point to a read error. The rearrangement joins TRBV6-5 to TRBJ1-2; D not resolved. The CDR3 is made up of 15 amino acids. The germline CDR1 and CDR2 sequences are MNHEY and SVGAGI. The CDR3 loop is CDSSYEPTTNYGYTF. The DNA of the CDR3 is TGTGACAGCAGTTACGAACCGACTACTAACTATGGCTACACCTTC.

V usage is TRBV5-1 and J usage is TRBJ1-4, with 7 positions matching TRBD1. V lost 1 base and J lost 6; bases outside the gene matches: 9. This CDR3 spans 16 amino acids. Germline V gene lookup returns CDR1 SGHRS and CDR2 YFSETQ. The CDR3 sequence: CASSLSFDRVDEKLFF. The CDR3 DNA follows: TGCGCCAGCAGCTTGAGTTTTGACAGGGTTGATGAAAAACTGTTTTTT.

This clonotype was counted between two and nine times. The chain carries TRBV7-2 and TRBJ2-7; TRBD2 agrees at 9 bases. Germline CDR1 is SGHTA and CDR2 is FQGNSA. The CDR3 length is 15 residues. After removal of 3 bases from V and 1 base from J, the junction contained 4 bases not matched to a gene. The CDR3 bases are TGTGCCAGCAGCTTTAGCGGGGGACGGTCCTACGAGCAGTACTTC. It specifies CASSFSGGRSYEQYF.

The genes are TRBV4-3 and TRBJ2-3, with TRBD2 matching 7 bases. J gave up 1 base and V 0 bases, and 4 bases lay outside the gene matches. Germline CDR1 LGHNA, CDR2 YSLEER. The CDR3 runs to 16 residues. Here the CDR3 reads CASSQDRRGGTDTQYF. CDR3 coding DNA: TGCGCCAGCAGCCAAGATAGACGGGGGGGCACAGATACGCAGTATTTT.

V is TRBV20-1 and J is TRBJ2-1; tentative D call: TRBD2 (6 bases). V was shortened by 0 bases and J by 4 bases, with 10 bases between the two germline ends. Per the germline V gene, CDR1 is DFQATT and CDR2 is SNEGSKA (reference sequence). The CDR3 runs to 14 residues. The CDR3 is CSARDGEVYNEQFF. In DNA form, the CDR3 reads TGCAGTGCTAGAGATGGGGAGGTGTACAATGAGCAGTTCTTC.

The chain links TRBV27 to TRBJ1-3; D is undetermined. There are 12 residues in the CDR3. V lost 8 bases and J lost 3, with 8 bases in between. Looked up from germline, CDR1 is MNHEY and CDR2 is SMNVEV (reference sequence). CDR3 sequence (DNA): TGTGCCAGCCAAGTGGGTGGAAACACCATATATTTT. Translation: CASQVGGNTIYF.

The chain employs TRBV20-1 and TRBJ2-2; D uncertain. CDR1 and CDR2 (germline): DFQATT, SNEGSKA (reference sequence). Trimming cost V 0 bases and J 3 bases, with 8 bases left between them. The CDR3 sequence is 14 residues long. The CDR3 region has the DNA TGCAGTGCTAGAGATACTCGTTACACCGGGGAGCTGTTTTTT. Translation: CSARDTRYTGELFF.

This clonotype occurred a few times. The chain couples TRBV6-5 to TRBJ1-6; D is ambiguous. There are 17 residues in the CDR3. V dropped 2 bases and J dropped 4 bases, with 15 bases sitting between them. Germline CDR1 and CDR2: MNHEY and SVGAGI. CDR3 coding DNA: TGTGCCAGCAGTTACGGGTGGGCCGGGATTTATAATTCACCCCTCCACTTT. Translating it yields CASSYGWAGIYNSPLHF.

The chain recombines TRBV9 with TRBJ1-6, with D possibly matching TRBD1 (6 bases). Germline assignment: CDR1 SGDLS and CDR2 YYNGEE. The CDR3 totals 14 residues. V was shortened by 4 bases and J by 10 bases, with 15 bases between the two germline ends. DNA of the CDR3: TGTGCCAGCAGCCGGACAGAAGGAGGATCACCCCTCCACTTT. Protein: CASSRTEGGSPLHF.

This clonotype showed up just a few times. CDR3 amino acids: CASRRGTGFYEQYF. The CDR3, as DNA: TGTGCCAGCAGACGCGGGACGGGCTTCTACGAGCAGTACTTC. V gene TRBV6-5 combines with J gene TRBJ2-7; TRBD2 might be the D (6 bases). The CDR3 runs 14 residues. Germline CDR1 is MNHEY and CDR2 is SVGAGI. V was trimmed by 6 bases and J by 3 bases, leaving 15 bases between them.

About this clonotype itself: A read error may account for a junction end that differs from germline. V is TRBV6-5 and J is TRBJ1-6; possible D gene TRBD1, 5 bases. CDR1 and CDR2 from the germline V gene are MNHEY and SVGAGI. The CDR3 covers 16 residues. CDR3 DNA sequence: TGTGCCGGCAGTTCGTTACAGGCGACCTGGGGTTCACCCCTCCACTTT. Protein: CAGSSLQATWGSPLHF.

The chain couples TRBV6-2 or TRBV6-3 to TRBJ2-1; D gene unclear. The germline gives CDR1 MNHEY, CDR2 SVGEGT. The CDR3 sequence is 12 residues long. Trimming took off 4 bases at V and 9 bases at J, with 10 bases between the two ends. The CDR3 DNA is TGTGCCAGCAGTTTGGGCCCCCGTGAGCAGTTCTTC. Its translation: CASSLGPREQFF.

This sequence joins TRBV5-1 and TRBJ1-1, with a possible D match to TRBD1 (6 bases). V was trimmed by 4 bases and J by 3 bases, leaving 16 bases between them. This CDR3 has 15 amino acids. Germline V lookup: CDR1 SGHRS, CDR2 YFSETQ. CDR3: CASSQQGAWDTEAFF. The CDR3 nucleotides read TGCGCCAGCAGCCAACAGGGTGCTTGGGACACTGAAGCTTTCTTT. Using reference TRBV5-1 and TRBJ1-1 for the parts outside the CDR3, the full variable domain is KAGVTQTPRYLIKTRGQQVTLSCSPISGHRSVSWYQQTPGQGLQFLFEYFSETQRNKGNFPGRFSGRQFSNSRSEMNVSTLELGDSALYLCASSQQGAWDTEAFFGQGTRLTVV.

CDR3 DNA sequence: TGTGCCAGCAGCCCCTTTCGGTCTCCGAACACCGGGGAGCTGTTTTTT. Translated, it gives CASSPFRSPNTGELFF. The rearrangement links TRBV7-8 to TRBJ2-2, with unresolved D. Germline CDR1 SGHVS, CDR2 FQNEAQ. The CDR3 runs to 16 residues. V was trimmed by 5 bases and J by 0 bases, leaving 13 bases between them. Using reference TRBV7-8 and TRBJ2-2 for the parts outside the CDR3, the full variable domain is GAGVSQSPRYKVAKRGQDVALRCDPISGHVSLFWYQQALGQGPEFLTYFQNEAQLDKSGLPSDRFFAERPEGSVSTLKIQRTQQEDSAVYLCASSPFRSPNTGELFFGEGSRLTVL.

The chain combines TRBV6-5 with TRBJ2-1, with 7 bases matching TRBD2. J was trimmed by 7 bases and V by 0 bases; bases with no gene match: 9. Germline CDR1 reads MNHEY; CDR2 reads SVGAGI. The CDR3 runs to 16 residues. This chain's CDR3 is CASSYSTQRGENEQFF. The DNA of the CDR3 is TGTGCCAGCAGTTACTCGACCCAGCGGGGCGAGAATGAGCAGTTCTTC.

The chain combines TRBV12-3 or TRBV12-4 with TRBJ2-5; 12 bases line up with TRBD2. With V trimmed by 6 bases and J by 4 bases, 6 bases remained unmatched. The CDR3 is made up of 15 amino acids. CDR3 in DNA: TGTGCCAGCAGGCCTAGCGGGGGGGCCAGAGAGACCCAGTACTTC. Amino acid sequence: CASRPSGGARETQYF.

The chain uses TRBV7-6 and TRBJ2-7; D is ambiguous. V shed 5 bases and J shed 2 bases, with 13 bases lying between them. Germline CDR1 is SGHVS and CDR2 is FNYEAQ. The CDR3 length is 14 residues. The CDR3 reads CASSPPLRTYEQYF. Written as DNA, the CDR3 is TGTGCCAGCAGCCCTCCCCTACGGACCTACGAGCAGTACTTC.

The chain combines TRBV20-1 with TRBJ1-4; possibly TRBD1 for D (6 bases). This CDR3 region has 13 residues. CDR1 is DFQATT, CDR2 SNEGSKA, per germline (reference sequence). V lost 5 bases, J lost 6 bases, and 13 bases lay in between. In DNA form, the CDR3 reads TGCAGTGCTCGGGACATGGGGGATGAAAAACTGTTTTTT. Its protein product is CSARDMGDEKLFF.

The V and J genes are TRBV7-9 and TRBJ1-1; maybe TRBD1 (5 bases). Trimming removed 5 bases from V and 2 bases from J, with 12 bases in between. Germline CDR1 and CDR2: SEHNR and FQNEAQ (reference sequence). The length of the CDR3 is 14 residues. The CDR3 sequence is CASSPPGPNTEAFF. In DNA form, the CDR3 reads TGTGCCAGCAGCCCGCCGGGACCTAACACTGAAGCTTTCTTT.

The CDR3 bases are TGCGCCAGCAGCGCCGGCCTCTCCCCATACAATGAGCAGTTCTTC. This translates into CASSAGLSPYNEQFF. The chain is built from TRBV5-1 and TRBJ2-1; no firm D call. V was cut by 4 bases and J by 4 bases, with 15 bases left in between. CDR1 is SGHRS, CDR2 YFSETQ, per germline. CDR3 length: 15 residues.

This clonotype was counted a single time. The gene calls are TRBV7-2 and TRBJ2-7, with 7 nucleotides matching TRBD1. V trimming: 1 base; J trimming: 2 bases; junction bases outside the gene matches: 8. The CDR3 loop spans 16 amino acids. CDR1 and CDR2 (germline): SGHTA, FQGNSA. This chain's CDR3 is CASSLEFGQGAYEQYF. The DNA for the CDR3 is TGTGCCAGCAGCTTAGAGTTCGGTCAGGGGGCCTACGAGCAGTACTTC.

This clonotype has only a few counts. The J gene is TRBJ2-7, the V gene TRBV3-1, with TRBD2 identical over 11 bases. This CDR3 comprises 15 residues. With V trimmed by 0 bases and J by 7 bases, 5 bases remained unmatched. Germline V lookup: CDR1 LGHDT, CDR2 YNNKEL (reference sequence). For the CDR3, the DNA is TGTGCCAGCAGCCAAGAGACTAGCGGGGTCTTGGAGCAGTACTTC. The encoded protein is CASSQETSGVLEQYF.

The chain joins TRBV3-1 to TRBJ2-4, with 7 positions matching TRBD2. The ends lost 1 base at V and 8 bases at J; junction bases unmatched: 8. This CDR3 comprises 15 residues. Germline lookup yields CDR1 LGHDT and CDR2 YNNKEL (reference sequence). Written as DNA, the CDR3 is TGTGCCAGCAGCCAAGCCGGGGGGAGGTTGGACATTCAGTACTTC. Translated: CASSQAGGRLDIQYF. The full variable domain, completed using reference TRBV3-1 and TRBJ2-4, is DTAVSQTPKYLVTQMGNDKSIKCEQNLGHDTMYWYKQDSKKFLKIMFSYNNKELIINETVPNRFSPKSPDKAHLNLHINSLELGDSAVYFCASSQAGGRLDIQYFGAGTRLSVL.

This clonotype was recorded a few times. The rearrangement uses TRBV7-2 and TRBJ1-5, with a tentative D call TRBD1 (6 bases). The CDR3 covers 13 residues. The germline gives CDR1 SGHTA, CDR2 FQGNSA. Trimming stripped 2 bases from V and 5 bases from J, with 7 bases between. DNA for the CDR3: TGTGCCAGCAGCTTACAGGGGCATCAGCCCCAGCATTTT. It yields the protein CASSLQGHQPQHF.

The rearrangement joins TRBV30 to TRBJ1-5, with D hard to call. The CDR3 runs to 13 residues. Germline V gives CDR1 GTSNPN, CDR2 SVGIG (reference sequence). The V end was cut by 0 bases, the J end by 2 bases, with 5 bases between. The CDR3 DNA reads TGTGCCTGGAGTGTTGGCGGCAATCAGCCCCAGCATTTT. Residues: CAWSVGGNQPQHF.

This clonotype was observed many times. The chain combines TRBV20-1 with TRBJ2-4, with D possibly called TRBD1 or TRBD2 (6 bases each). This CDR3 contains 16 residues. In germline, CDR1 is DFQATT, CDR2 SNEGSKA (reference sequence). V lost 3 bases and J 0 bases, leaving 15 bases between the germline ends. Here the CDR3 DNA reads TGCAGTGCTAGGAGGGGCAGGGGACTAGCCAAAAACATTCAGTACTTC. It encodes CSARRGRGLAKNIQYF.

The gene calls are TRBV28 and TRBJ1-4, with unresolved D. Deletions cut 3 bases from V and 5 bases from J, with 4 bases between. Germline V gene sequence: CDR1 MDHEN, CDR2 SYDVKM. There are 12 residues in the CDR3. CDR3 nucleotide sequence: TGTGCCAGCAGTTTGACCAATGAAAAACTGTTTTTT. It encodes CASSLTNEKLFF.

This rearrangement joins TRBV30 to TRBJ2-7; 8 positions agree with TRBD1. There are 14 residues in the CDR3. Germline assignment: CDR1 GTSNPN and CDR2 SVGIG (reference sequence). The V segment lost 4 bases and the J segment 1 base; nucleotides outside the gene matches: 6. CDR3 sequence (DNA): TGTGCCTGGAACGCTGGACAGGGATCCTACGAGCAGTACTTC. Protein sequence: CAWNAGQGSYEQYF.

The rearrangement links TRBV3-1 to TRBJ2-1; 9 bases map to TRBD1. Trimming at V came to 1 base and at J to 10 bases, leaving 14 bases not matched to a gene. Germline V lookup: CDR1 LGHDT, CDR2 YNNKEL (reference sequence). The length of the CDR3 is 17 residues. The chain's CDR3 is CASSQVRGQGESEEQFF. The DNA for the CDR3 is TGTGCCAGCAGCCAAGTTCGGGGACAGGGTGAATCGGAAGAGCAGTTCTTC.

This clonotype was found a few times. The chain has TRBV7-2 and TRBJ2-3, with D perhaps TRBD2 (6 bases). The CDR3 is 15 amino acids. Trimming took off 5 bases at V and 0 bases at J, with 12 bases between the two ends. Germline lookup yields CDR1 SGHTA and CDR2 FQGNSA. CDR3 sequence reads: CASSPSGSSTDTQYF. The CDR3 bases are TGTGCCAGCAGCCCGAGCGGGTCTAGCACAGATACGCAGTATTTT.